This T cell receptor (beta chain) was found in a study of cytomegalovirus exposure and HLA in healthy donors (dated by TCRdb to 2016 to 2017). Turning to the overall study: An earlier analysis of approximately 640 of the donors reported 276 Gb of sequence data and about 100 million unique TCR beta sequences from about 179 million T cells. Approximately 300 gigabases of sequencing data and around 80 million unique TCR sequences made up an early release that covered nearly 650 HLA-typed donors. The genetic ancestry cluster associated with self-reported Caucasian donors included around 76% of the roughly 400 genotyped donors. The study aimed to test whether cataloging public T cell receptors could reveal signatures of past pathogen exposure. The T cell repertoires of 666 subjects were profiled by immunosequencing and related to cytomegalovirus serostatus. A separate validation cohort of more than 100 different subjects was used in addition to the roughly 700-subject first cohort. To predict cytomegalovirus infection status, the study brought together high-throughput TCR immunosequencing, statistical association of individual TCRs with disease status, and machine learning. A later analysis re-examined previously published TCR beta repertoires from more than 650 donors and added high-resolution HLA genotyping to investigate patterns of TCR occurrence. The later analysis used no new phenotypic data to find candidate immune exposures, relying instead on TCR beta sequences and their occurrence across donors. An earlier analysis of around 640 of the donors used high-throughput TCR beta sequencing to judge whether each TCR beta V gene segment behaved as functional or pseudogenic. Donor age, sex, ethnicity and CMV serostatus were compiled together with the repertoire data. In a later genetic analysis, genome-wide SNP genotypes for about 60% of the 666 donors were used, and that subset was treated as a discovery cohort. Every repertoire in the discovery cohort had been generated on one and the same sequencing platform. HLA typing covered class I and class II loci at four-digit resolution. Typing coverage differed by locus: A, B, C, DRB1 and DQB1 were typed in about 629-640 donors, DQA1 in roughly 500, DPA1 in 600 to 610, and DPB1 in just under 490. Four or five DR-DQ haplotypes were handled as single units for association and clustering because linkage in the cohort was strong. Among a few hundred genotyped donors of the cohort, an average of roughly 240,000 unique TCR beta nucleotide sequences were sequenced per donor, roughly a sixth of them non-productive. Results the study describes overall, beyond this receptor: A further reported finding was that TCR beta sequences accurately predicted the HLA-A and HLA-B alleles for most subjects in the first cohort. Across donors, most TCR sequences were observed very rarely, whereas some public TCRs were present in many individuals. In the study, some 180 TCR beta chains were listed as associated with cytomegalovirus. According to a later analysis, TCR association rates differed among HLA loci, with DRB1 alleles showing the most associated TCRs and HLA-C alleles showing the fewest. In this cohort, only TCR beta chains were sequenced, and detectable features were limited by the absence of alpha or paired-chain data. Compared with equally common non-associated chains, HLA-associated TCR beta chains in a later analysis were more clonally expanded and had lower generation probabilities. In a later analysis, 16,951 TCR beta sequences were associated with specific HLA alleles at a false discovery rate of 0.05. A later genetic analysis associated a missense DCLRE1C variant with V-gene and J-gene trimming of TCR beta chains, and an independent cohort replicated the association. For the cohort, immune exposure information was limited to CMV serostatus. According to a later genetic analysis, donors in an Asian-associated ancestry cluster had fewer N-insertions in productive TCRs than the roughly 700-donor mean. A cluster of highly shared sequence variants was judged likely to be a technical artifact of the sequencing pipeline. Because some donors lacked HLA typing at each locus, the association tests relied only on the typed subset. According to the authors, the approach could potentially be generalized to other disease states and immunological phenotypes. The presence/absence analyses assumed that sequencing depth was roughly uniform across donors, and that assumption may not be true. Most CMV-associated TCR beta chains appeared to be HLA-restricted in a later analysis, and the HLA associations seemed to be driven largely by CMV exposure. The earlier analysis of almost 600 of the donors excluded some 16 rarely observed V segments, including chromosome 9 orphons, because counts were too low. The classifier was reported to diagnose cytomegalovirus status with high specificity and sensitivity in both the original and validation cohorts. When HLA alleles, especially DR and DQ, strongly co-occurred, attributing TCR associations to individual alleles was difficult. Three of the identified cytomegalovirus-associated TCR beta chains were confirmed in vitro to be specific for cytomegalovirus antigens. In an earlier analysis of about 600 of the donors, most TCR beta V segments appeared in productive rearrangements about 87% or about 30% of the time, broadly matching IMGT annotations. According to a later analysis, parvovirus B19, influenza, CMV and Epstein-Barr virus appeared linked to several top co-occurrence clusters. Correlated functional status among segregating V segments might be attributable to linkage disequilibrium, but an unknown experimental factor could not be ruled out.

Libraries were prepared through the immunoSEQ multiplex PCR assay. A mixture of 60 forward primers for TCR Vbeta segments and 13 reverse primers for TCR Jbeta segments was used in the multiplex PCR. A multiplex PCR assay on genomic DNA amplified the CDR3 region of rearranged TCR beta genes. The amplified TCR beta libraries were sequenced on the Illumina HiSeq System as 87-base-pair reads. On the authors' methods: Across the 666 repertoires, a later analysis counted 80 million or so unique TCR beta chains, approximately 12 million of which were shared by at least two donors. A nearest-neighbor algorithm error-corrected the raw reads and collapsed the reads into unique sequences, merging closely related sequences to remove PCR and sequencing errors. To assign V, D and J gene segments, CDR3 sequences were aligned to IMGT reference sequences. For a sequence to be retained, a match of at least six nucleotides was required to both a V gene segment and a J gene segment. A rearrangement counted as productive if the CDR3 had no stop codons and remained in frame with V and J, and every other rearrangement counted as non-productive. CDR3 was defined according to IMGT convention as the region running from the second conserved V-encoded cysteine to the conserved J-encoded phenylalanine. Sequences without an unambiguous match to a single V gene segment were excluded from the earlier analysis of about 640 of the donors. In an earlier analysis of about 590 of the donors, a V segment was called functional when productive rearrangements were above 56.7%, and segregating when the standard deviation between donors exceeded 5%. A statistical classification framework was built for diagnosing cytomegalovirus status from the catalog of TCR beta chain sequences. In a later analysis, TCR nucleotide sequences were compared against IMGT/GENE-DB human TR gene sequences so that V and J genes could be assigned. Using the TCRdist pipeline, a later analysis assigned CDR3 sequences along with most-parsimonious VDJ recombination scenarios. In a later analysis, each TCR beta chain was defined by its CDR3 amino acid sequence together with its V-gene family, and reads without a unique V-gene family were excluded. In a later analysis, some 600 highly shared, low-generation-probability nucleotide sequences were removed to address suspected cross-contamination and a sequencing artifact. A later analysis calculated a clonal expansion index for each public chain from normalized within-repertoire ranks of inferred template counts. Generation probabilities in a later analysis came from a VDJ recombination model fitted to out-of-frame rearrangements, and those results were checked against IGoR. In a later analysis, hypergeometric tests were used to score TCR-TCR, TCR-HLA and TCR-CMV co-occurrence, with a repertoire-size bias correction applied to TCR pairs. False discovery rates were estimated in a later analysis by permuting HLA or CMV assignments 20 times. A later analysis grouped co-occurring TCRs with DBSCAN, adding TCRdist sequence similarity when clustering within HLA-allele-positive subsets. Repertoires with fewer than 30,000 or more than 120,000 public chains, plus five repertoires with anomalous nucleotide sharing, were excluded from co-occurrence clustering. TCRdb took over this immuneACCESS table, retaining in-frame rearrangements with V and J assigned. Such tables are incomplete; in checked studies, under half of the missing clones stem from an unresolved V gene, and the remainder is unexplained. V and J calls and clone size are as listed in that table; D and trimming were resolved from the DNA. The sample records 130,000 to 150,000 clones, less than 90% of which are singletons. The ten most abundant clones make up roughly 2.7% of the sample.

To note about this clone: What antigen it recognizes has not been identified. Per-nucleotide qualities are absent, and no much larger clonotype sits a single base away.

In total, approximately 700 healthy bone marrow donors made up the cohort. Cohort members were all nominally healthy when sampled, although unrecorded immune exposures were likely present. The donor was CMV seronegative and was included in the group of over 300 seronegative cohort members. Each donor provided a peripheral blood sample, and peripheral blood mononuclear cells were used for TCR beta sequencing. Genomic DNA extraction from the blood cell samples was performed with the Qiagen DNeasy Blood Extraction Kit. Sample: PBMCs. The sequence came from a boy between 2 and 10 years old in good health and CMV-seronegative.

The bases are TGTGCCAGCAGTTCCCTCCTTTTTAATTCACCCCTCCACTTT. Its translation is CASSSLLFNSPLHF. Recombination connected TRBV28 to TRBJ1-6; the D gene identity is not certain. CDR1 is given as MDHEN and CDR2 as SYDVKM, both from the germline V gene. The CDR3 spans 14 residues, from the cysteine through the phenylalanine. The DNA shown is the 42-base CDR3, in frame from base 1. At the junction V is shortened by 4 bases and J by 6 bases, with 10 bases in between.